One and the same sample provided the 18 T cell receptor beta chains below, sequenced in a study of blood T cell repertoires in COVID-19. TCRdb keeps only in-frame clones here, not all; method: immunoSEQ multiplex PCR. The profile shows about 46,000 clones, around 83% of them singletons. Sample: peripheral blood. These receptors all come from a woman older than 75 with acute or convalescent COVID-19.

The table lists this clone with a few counts. The genes are TRBV6-1 and TRBJ1-3; D unresolved. CDR3 length: 16 residues. Trimming stripped 4 bases from V and 0 bases from J, with 13 bases between. Germline V gives CDR1 MNHNS, CDR2 SASEGT. CDR3 nucleotide sequence: TGTGCCAGCAGTGGAAAGGTGGAGAGCTCTGGAAACACCATATATTTT. It codes for CASSGKVESSGNTIYF.

The rearrangement links TRBV7-2 to TRBJ1-5; perhaps TRBD1 as D (6 bases). Germline CDR1 SGHTA, CDR2 FQGNSA. Trimming cost V 1 base and J 3 bases, with 16 bases left between them. The CDR3 has 17 amino acids. CDR3 bases: TGTGCCAGCAGCTTAGTTGGGGCAGGGGTGGTCAATCAGCCCCAGCATTTT. Residues: CASSLVGAGVVNQPQHF. Full variable domain (outside the CDR3, taken from reference TRBV7-2 and TRBJ1-5): GAGVSQSPSNKVTEKGKDVELRCDPISGHTALYWYRQSLGQGLEFLIYFQGNSAPDKSGLPSDRFSAERTGGSVSTLTIQRTQQEDSAVYLCASSLVGAGVVNQPQHFGDGTRLSIL.

The chain recombines TRBV6-5 with TRBJ2-6; D is unclear. In germline, CDR1 is MNHEY, CDR2 SVGAGI. V lost 7 bases to trimming and J lost 0 bases, with 10 bases between them. The CDR3 runs 15 residues. Here the CDR3 DNA reads TGTGCCAGCATGCCACTGTCCTCTGGGGCCAACGTCCTGACTTTC. This gives the protein CASMPLSSGANVLTF.

The rearrangement uses TRBV29-1 and TRBJ1-1, with 8 bases matching TRBD1. CDR3 length: 13 amino acids. CDR1 is SQVTM, CDR2 ANQGSEA, per germline. J was trimmed by 1 base and V by 4 bases; bases with no gene match: 2. The CDR3 bases are TGCAGCGTTGCGGACAGGGCGAACACTGAAGCTTTCTTT. Its protein product is CSVADRANTEAFF.

This chain joins TRBV6-5 and TRBJ2-1; TRBD2 matches 9 bases. The CDR3 runs 16 residues. CDR1 and CDR2 (germline): MNHEY, SVGAGI. V lost 2 bases and J lost 4; bases outside the gene matches: 6. The CDR3 protein is CASSYGGGALYNEQFF. CDR3 nucleotide sequence: TGTGCCAGCAGTTACGGCGGGGGGGCCTTGTACAATGAGCAGTTCTTC.

The rearrangement joins TRBV7-6 to TRBJ1-4; D is ambiguous. The germline V gene has CDR1 SGHVS and CDR2 FNYEAQ. V was pared by 1 base and J by 4 bases, with 10 bases between. The CDR3 totals 15 residues. The CDR3 region has the DNA TGTGCCAGCAGCTTAGAACCAGGTTTTAATGAAAAACTGTTTTTT. Translation gives CASSLEPGFNEKLFF.

The chain carries TRBV11-2 and TRBJ2-5; a possible D gene is TRBD1 (5 bases). The V gene's germline CDR1 is SGHAT and CDR2 FQNNGV. The V end was cut by 0 bases, the J end by 2 bases, with 7 bases between. The CDR3 loop spans 14 amino acids. Here the CDR3 reads CASSLEQAQETQYF. The CDR3 DNA reads TGTGCCAGCAGCTTAGAACAGGCTCAAGAGACCCAGTACTTC.

The chain has TRBV3-1 (or the pseudogene TRBV3-2) and TRBJ1-1, with TRBD1 matching over 7 bases. The CDR3 extends over 14 amino acids. V trimming: 6 bases; J trimming: 5 bases; junction bases outside the gene matches: 9. Germline V gene sequence: CDR1 LGHDT, CDR2 YNNKEL (reference sequence). The CDR3 is CASSHMDRKTEAFF. CDR3 in DNA: TGTGCCAGCAGTCATATGGACAGGAAAACTGAAGCTTTCTTT.

The chain carries TRBV2 and TRBJ2-3; TRBD2 matches at 9 bases. The CDR3 runs to 14 residues. V gave up 6 bases and J gave up 8 bases; unmatched junction bases: 9. Germline assignment: CDR1 SNHLY and CDR2 FYNNEI. The CDR3 loop reads CASRSERGVGTQYF. The CDR3 nucleotides are TGTGCCAGCAGATCTGAGCGGGGGGTGGGTACGCAGTATTTT.

This chain links TRBV5-1 with TRBJ1-4; TRBD1 matches at 9 bases. CDR1 SGHRS and CDR2 YFSETQ come from the germline V gene. V gave up 0 bases and J gave up 2 bases; unmatched junction bases: 8. CDR3 length equals 18 residues. This CDR3 reads CASSLAWTGDRTNEKLFF. The DNA of the CDR3 is TGCGCCAGCAGCTTGGCCTGGACAGGGGATCGGACTAATGAAAAACTGTTTTTT. The whole variable domain, filled in from reference TRBV5-1 and TRBJ1-4, reads KAGVTQTPRYLIKTRGQQVTLSCSPISGHRSVSWYQQTPGQGLQFLFEYFSETQRNKGNFPGRFSGRQFSNSRSEMNVSTLELGDSALYLCASSLAWTGDRTNEKLFFGSGTQLSVL.

The genes are TRBV9 and TRBJ2-6; 7 bases match TRBD1. The V and J ends lost 2 bases and 0 bases, in that order; junction bases with no gene match: 5. Germline CDR1 and CDR2: SGDLS and YYNGEE. The length of the CDR3 is 17 residues. The DNA for the CDR3 is TGTGCCAGCAGCGTGTACGGGACAGTCTCTGGGGCCAACGTCCTGACTTTC. It codes for CASSVYGTVSGANVLTF.

The chain has TRBV19 and TRBJ1-5; a weak D match, TRBD1 (6 bases). Germline CDR1 and CDR2: LNHDA and SQIVND (reference sequence). The CDR3 loop spans 14 amino acids. Trimming took off 5 bases at V and 4 bases at J, with 12 bases between the two ends. Here the CDR3 DNA reads TGTGCCAGTAGTCTCCGGGACACAAATCAGCCCCAGCATTTT. Encoded protein: CASSLRDTNQPQHF. Supplemented by reference TRBV19 and TRBJ1-5, the full variable domain reads DGGITQSPKYLFRKEGQNVTLSCEQNLNHDAMYWYRQDPGQGLRLIYYSQIVNDFQKGDIAEGYSVSREKKESFPLTVTSAQKNPTAFYLCASSLRDTNQPQHFGDGTRLSIL.

V gene TRBV5-1 combines with J gene TRBJ2-2; unclear D gene. The CDR3 loop spans 15 amino acids. Per germline, CDR1 SGHRS and CDR2 YFSETQ. The V and J ends lost 0 bases and 0 bases respectively, with 6 bases between them. CDR3 nucleotide sequence: TGCGCCAGCAGCTTGGACACCCCGAACACCGGGGAGCTGTTTTTT. Residues: CASSLDTPNTGELFF.

The chain has TRBV5-1 and TRBJ2-3, with D perhaps matching TRBD1 (5 bases). The CDR3 has 15 amino acids. Trimming stripped 0 bases from V and 0 bases from J, with 8 bases between. Germline CDR1 SGHRS, CDR2 YFSETQ. CDR3 sequence: CASSLEGPSTDTQYF. The CDR3 DNA sequence: TGCGCCAGCAGCTTGGAGGGGCCTAGCACAGATACGCAGTATTTT.

The V and J genes are TRBV29-1 and TRBJ1-4; no reliable D call. CDR1 SQVTM and CDR2 ANQGSEA come from the germline V gene. The CDR3 covers 13 residues. V dropped 5 bases and J dropped 0 bases, with 7 bases sitting between them. The CDR3 nucleotides read TGCAGCGTTTTGAGTCCAACTAATGAAAAACTGTTTTTT. Translating gives CSVLSPTNEKLFF.

The chain joins TRBV5-8 to TRBJ2-5; 9 bases agree with TRBD1. Germline lookup yields CDR1 SGHTS and CDR2 YDEGEE. CDR3 length: 16 amino acids. The J segment lost 5 bases and the V segment lost 4 bases, leaving 12 bases of the junction unmatched. The CDR3 loop is CASSRGQGLSQETQYF. The DNA of the CDR3 is TGTGCCAGCAGCCGGGGACAGGGATTGAGCCAGGAGACCCAGTACTTC.

Turning to this clone: Other DNA sequences of this sample code for an identical CDR3. The V and J genes are TRBV19 and TRBJ2-7, with a possible D match to TRBD1 (5 bases). Germline-derived CDR1 and CDR2 are LNHDA and SQIVND (reference sequence). V was pared by 8 bases and J by 2 bases, with 7 bases between. The CDR3 runs to 11 residues. The CDR3 reads CASQGAYEQYF. CDR3 nucleotides: TGTGCCAGTCAAGGGGCCTACGAGCAGTACTTC.

The V call is TRBV11-2, the J call TRBJ2-5, with TRBD2 matching 11 bases. Germline trimming cut 2 bases from V and 2 bases from J; bases unmatched to any gene: 7. Per germline, CDR1 SGHAT and CDR2 FQNNGV. CDR3 length: 17 residues. In nucleotides, the CDR3 is TGTGCCAGCAGCTTATTTAGCGGGGGGGCCTGGCAAGAGACCCAGTACTTC. Protein sequence: CASSLFSGGAWQETQYF.